These 26 T cell receptor beta chains originate from one sample sequenced in a study of T cell responses to AZD1222 COVID-19 vaccine. Repertoires were generated with immunoSEQ multiplex PCR, while TCRdb's copy carries only in-frame clones and drops some. The table lists over 110,000 clones, approximately 87% of them singletons. The input for sequencing was peripheral blood, taken 28 days after the second AZD1222 dose. These receptors came from an adult who received the AZD1222 COVID-19 vaccine.

The J gene is TRBJ1-3, the V gene TRBV28; D is possibly TRBD1 (5 bases). Germline-derived CDR1 and CDR2 are MDHEN and SYDVKM. The V end lost 4 bases, the J end lost 0 bases, and 10 bases lay between the germline ends. This CDR3 comprises 15 residues. CDR3 nucleotides: TGTGCCAGCAGTTGGTACGGGGGCTCTGGAAACACCATATATTTT. Translating it yields CASSWYGGSGNTIYF.

This chain uses TRBV5-1 with TRBJ2-5; D is uncertain. Germline V CDR1 and CDR2: SGHRS, YFSETQ. The CDR3 runs 15 residues. Trimming took 2 bases from V and 3 from J, leaving 14 bases between them. CDR3 loop: CASSLTAGKEETQYF. CDR3 sequence (DNA): TGCGCCAGCAGCTTAACGGCAGGTAAAGAAGAGACCCAGTACTTC.

The chain joins TRBV19 to TRBJ1-2; D uncertain. The CDR3 sequence is 11 residues long. Trimming stripped 3 bases from V and 8 bases from J, with 7 bases between. Germline V gives CDR1 LNHDA, CDR2 SQIVND (reference sequence). CDR3 in DNA: TGTGCCAGTAGTATTTATGACGGCTACACCTTC. Its translation: CASSIYDGYTF.

This chain links TRBV28 with TRBJ1-3; D is unclear. Trimming stripped 4 bases from V and 4 bases from J, with 11 bases between. This CDR3 region has 14 residues. CDR1 and CDR2 (germline): MDHEN, SYDVKM. The DNA for the CDR3 is TGTGCCAGCAGTTCCGGCACGTTAGGAAACACCATATATTTT. Translating it yields CASSSGTLGNTIYF. The full variable domain, with the rest looked up from reference TRBV28 and TRBJ1-3, is DVKVTQSSRYLVKRTGEKVFLECVQDMDHENMFWYRQDPGLGLRLIYFSYDVKMKEKGDIPEGYSVSREKKERFSLILESASTNQTSMYLCASSSGTLGNTIYFGEGSWLTVV.

V usage is TRBV5-8 and J usage is TRBJ1-2; tentatively, D is TRBD1 (6 bases). Trimming shortened V by 4 bases and J by 3 bases, and 7 bases separated the two germline ends. Germline CDR1 reads SGHTS; CDR2 reads YDEGEE. The CDR3 extends over 12 amino acids. Written as DNA, the CDR3 is TGTGCCAGCAGCCGACAGGACTATGGCTACACCTTC. It specifies CASSRQDYGYTF. The full variable domain, in which reference TRBV5-8 and TRBJ1-2 provide the parts outside the CDR3, is EAGVTQSPTHLIKTRGQQATLRCSPISGHTSVYWYQQALGLGLQFLLWYDEGEERNRGNFPPRFSGRQFPNYSSELNVNALELEDSALYLCASSRQDYGYTFGSGTRLTVV.

The rearrangement uses TRBV5-1 and TRBJ1-2; D is ambiguous. V was clipped by 0 bases and J by 3 bases, with 18 bases between them. The CDR3 spans 17 residues. Germline CDR1 reads SGHRS; CDR2 reads YFSETQ. In DNA, the CDR3 is TGCGCCAGCAGCTTGGTAGACGGAGCCAAAATGCACTATGGCTACACCTTC. This sequence encodes CASSLVDGAKMHYGYTF.

The CDR3 DNA reads TGTGCCAGTAGTATTGGGGGAGCTAATGAAAAACTGTTTTTT. Translation gives CASSIGGANEKLFF. V gene TRBV19 combines with J gene TRBJ1-4; weak D call: TRBD1 (5 bases). This CDR3 is 14 amino acids long. Trimming took off 3 bases at V and 3 bases at J, with 8 bases between the two ends. The V gene's germline CDR1 is LNHDA and CDR2 SQIVND (reference sequence).

V usage is TRBV3-1 (or the pseudogene TRBV3-2) and J usage is TRBJ1-5; D unclear. V dropped 0 bases and J dropped 5 bases, with 11 bases sitting between them. This CDR3 is 15 amino acids long. Per germline, CDR1 LGHDT and CDR2 YNNKEL (reference sequence). CDR3 in amino acids: CASSQDMGSHQPQHF. In nucleotides, the CDR3 is TGTGCCAGCAGCCAAGATATGGGTTCCCATCAGCCCCAGCATTTT.

This chain uses TRBV15 with TRBJ1-6, with D unresolved. Germline CDR1 reads LNHNV; CDR2 reads YYDKDF (reference sequence). The CDR3 is 15 amino acids. V shed 0 bases and J shed 7 bases, with 10 bases lying between them. The CDR3 sequence: CATSRDGLLNSPLHF. CDR3 bases: TGTGCCACCAGCAGAGATGGGCTGCTCAATTCACCCCTCCACTTT.

Note on this clone: The germline gene is not matched at one end of the junction; a read error may be the cause. The chain has TRBV2 and TRBJ1-5; 7 nucleotides match TRBD1. This CDR3 has 14 amino acids. Germline V gives CDR1 SNHLY, CDR2 FYNNEI. Here the CDR3 reads CASNEQGNNQPQHF. As DNA, the CDR3 is TGTGCCAGCAATGAACAGGGGAACAATCAGCCCCAGCATTTT.

This clone was seen just once. This chain links TRBV6-5 with TRBJ1-3, with D perhaps TRBD1 (5 bases). Trimming pared 6 bases from V and 8 bases from J, leaving 20 bases between. The CDR3 is 15 amino acids. Germline lookup yields CDR1 MNHEY and CDR2 SVGAGI. CDR3 nucleotide sequence: TGTGCCAGCAGCCGCCAGGGACGGTCGGGGGACACCATATATTTT. Translation: CASSRQGRSGDTIYF.

This chain joins TRBV5-1 and TRBJ2-7, with 14 positions matching TRBD2. CDR3 size: 15 residues. In germline, CDR1 is SGHRS, CDR2 YFSETQ. Trimming took 3 bases from V and 4 from J; bases not matched to a gene: 3. CDR3 protein: CASSSGLAGEYEQYV. The CDR3 DNA follows: TGCGCCAGCAGCTCGGGACTAGCGGGGGAGTACGAGCAGTACGTC.

The chain recombines TRBV5-6 with TRBJ2-3, with 8 bases fitting TRBD2. The CDR3 runs to 15 residues. Germline CDR1 is SGHDT and CDR2 is YYEEEE. V shed 6 bases, J shed 7 bases, and the junction held 13 bases outside the gene matches. DNA of the CDR3: TGTGCCAGCACTATTCGGGGGGGGCCGCCGAATACGCAGTATTTT. It encodes CASTIRGGPPNTQYF. Drawing the rest from reference TRBV5-6 and TRBJ2-3, the complete variable domain is DAGVTQSPTHLIKTRGQQVTLRCSPKSGHDTVSWYQQALGQGPQFIFQYYEEEERQRGNFPDRFSGHQFPNYSSELNVNALLLGDSALYLCASTIRGGPPNTQYFGPGTRLTVL.

CDR3: CASSLAEAKLFF. DNA of the CDR3: TGTGCCAGCAGCTTGGCCGAGGCAAAACTGTTTTTT. This chain uses TRBV5-5 with TRBJ1-4; D gene ambiguous. The germline V gene encodes CDR1 SGHKS and CDR2 YYEKEE (reference sequence). Trimming cost V 0 bases and J 10 bases, with 7 bases left between them. The CDR3 consists of 12 residues.

The V call is TRBV6-5, the J call TRBJ1-5; no reliable D call. The V gene lost 5 bases and the J gene lost 0 bases, with 5 bases spanning the gap. The CDR3 runs to 13 residues. CDR1 is MNHEY, CDR2 SVGAGI, per germline. CDR3 residues: CASSPGSNQPQHF. CDR3 nucleotides: TGTGCCAGCAGTCCAGGTAGCAATCAGCCCCAGCATTTT.

The chain carries TRBV9 and TRBJ2-2; TRBD2 aligns across 7 bases. The CDR3 is 18 residues long. Germline CDR1 reads SGDLS; CDR2 reads YYNGEE. V was clipped by 2 bases and J by 4 bases; unmatched bases: 14. In nucleotides, the CDR3 is TGTGCCAGCAGCGTTAGTCTAGCGGCGACTCCGAGCACCGGGGAGCTGTTTTTT. Its translation is CASSVSLAATPSTGELFF.

The rearrangement links TRBV7-2 to TRBJ1-2, with a weak D call TRBD1 (6 bases). Trimming took 6 bases from V and 6 from J, leaving 14 bases between them. The CDR3 is made up of 13 amino acids. Germline V lookup: CDR1 SGHTA, CDR2 FQGNSA. In DNA, the CDR3 is TGTGCCAGCAGAGTTCAGGGGTCCGATGGCTACACCTTC. Protein product: CASRVQGSDGYTF.

The chain is built from TRBV7-3 and TRBJ2-5; 8 positions match TRBD1. The germline V gene has CDR1 SGHTA and CDR2 FQGTGA. Trimming at V came to 5 bases and at J to 5 bases, leaving 4 bases not matched to a gene. The length of the CDR3 is 13 residues. In DNA, the CDR3 is TGTGCCAGCAGCCGGCGACAGGGGGAGACCCAGTACTTC. This encodes CASSRRQGETQYF.

This chain uses TRBV24-1 with TRBJ1-1; no clear D gene. Trimming removed 5 bases at V and 1 base at J, with 4 bases between. CDR3 length equals 12 residues. From germline, CDR1 is KGHDR and CDR2 SFDVKD. CDR3 sequence: CATSAGNTEAFF. CDR3 in DNA: TGTGCCACCAGTGCCGGGAACACTGAAGCTTTCTTT.

The rearrangement uses TRBV28 and TRBJ1-3; 7 bases agree with TRBD1. Trimming removed 5 bases from V and 7 bases from J; junction bases left unmatched: 8. This CDR3 is built from 14 residues. The germline CDR1 and CDR2 sequences are MDHEN and SYDVKM. CDR3 bases: TGTGCCAGCAGTCCCGACAGGGAAGGGAACACCATATATTTT. This gives the protein CASSPDREGNTIYF.

The chain links TRBV5-1 to TRBJ2-5, with D tentatively TRBD1 (5 bases). The germline V gene encodes CDR1 SGHRS and CDR2 YFSETQ. There are 13 residues in the CDR3. V lost 4 bases, J lost 4 bases, and 11 bases lay in between. The CDR3 here is CASSPTDSETQYF. CDR3 DNA: TGCGCCAGCAGCCCGACAGATTCAGAGACCCAGTACTTC.

The chain is built from TRBV28 and TRBJ2-5; D gene uncertain. V dropped 2 bases and J dropped 3 bases, with 7 bases sitting between them. Germline CDR1 is MDHEN and CDR2 is SYDVKM. CDR3 length: 13 amino acids. The chain's CDR3 is CASSLVTEETQYF. CDR3 coding DNA: TGTGCCAGCAGTTTAGTGACGGAAGAGACCCAGTACTTC.

J is TRBJ2-7 and V is TRBV6-4, with a weak D call TRBD2 (7 bases). V lost 2 bases and J 11 bases, leaving 19 bases between the germline ends. The germline CDR1 and CDR2 sequences are MRHNA and SNTAGT. The length of the CDR3 is 14 residues. CDR3: CASSDVVGGHRKYV. The CDR3 coding sequence is TGTGCCAGCAGTGACGTCGTGGGGGGGCATCGGAAGTACGTC.

V and J are TRBV14 and TRBJ2-1; 9 bases are shared with TRBD1. CDR1 is SGHDN and CDR2 is FVKESK in the germline V gene. This CDR3 has 15 amino acids. Losses at the gene ends were 3 bases for V and 4 bases for J; bases not matched to a gene: 4. CDR3 sequence reads: CASSHWTGAYNEQFF. Here the CDR3 DNA reads TGTGCCAGCAGCCATTGGACAGGGGCATACAATGAGCAGTTCTTC.

The gene calls are TRBV7-2 and TRBJ2-3, with D unresolved. The CDR3 has 12 amino acids. V lost 5 bases and J 2 bases, leaving 5 bases between the germline ends. Germline CDR1 reads SGHTA; CDR2 reads FQGNSA. The CDR3 DNA reads TGTGCCAGCAGCGCCCCCACAGATACGCAGTATTTT. Its protein product is CASSAPTDTQYF.

Only a few counts were recorded for this clone. The chain combines TRBV5-5 with TRBJ1-5; TRBD1 might be the D (6 bases). The germline gives CDR1 SGHKS, CDR2 YYEKEE (reference sequence). The length of the CDR3 is 15 residues. Deletions cut 2 bases from V and 4 bases from J, with 13 bases between. This CDR3 is CASSLSLDRNQPQHF. The CDR3 nucleotides read TGTGCCAGCAGCTTATCTTTGGACAGAAATCAGCCCCAGCATTTT.